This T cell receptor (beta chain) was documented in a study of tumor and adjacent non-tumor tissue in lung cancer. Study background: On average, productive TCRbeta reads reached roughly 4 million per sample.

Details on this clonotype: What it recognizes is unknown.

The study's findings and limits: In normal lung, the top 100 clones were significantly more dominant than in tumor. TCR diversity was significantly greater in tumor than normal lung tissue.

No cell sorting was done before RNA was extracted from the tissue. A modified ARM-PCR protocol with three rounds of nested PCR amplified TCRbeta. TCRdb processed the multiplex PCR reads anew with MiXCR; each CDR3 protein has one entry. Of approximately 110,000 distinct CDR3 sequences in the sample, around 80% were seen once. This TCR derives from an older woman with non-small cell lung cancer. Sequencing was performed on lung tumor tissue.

CDR3 in amino acids: CASDSAGPDTQYF. Here the CDR3 DNA reads TGTGCCAGCGATTCGGCAGGGCCCGATACGCAGTATTTT. V and J are TRBV12-3 or TRBV12-4 and TRBJ2-3; maybe TRBD1 (5 bases). This CDR3 is built from 13 residues. Trimming removed 8 bases at V and 6 bases at J, with 15 bases between.